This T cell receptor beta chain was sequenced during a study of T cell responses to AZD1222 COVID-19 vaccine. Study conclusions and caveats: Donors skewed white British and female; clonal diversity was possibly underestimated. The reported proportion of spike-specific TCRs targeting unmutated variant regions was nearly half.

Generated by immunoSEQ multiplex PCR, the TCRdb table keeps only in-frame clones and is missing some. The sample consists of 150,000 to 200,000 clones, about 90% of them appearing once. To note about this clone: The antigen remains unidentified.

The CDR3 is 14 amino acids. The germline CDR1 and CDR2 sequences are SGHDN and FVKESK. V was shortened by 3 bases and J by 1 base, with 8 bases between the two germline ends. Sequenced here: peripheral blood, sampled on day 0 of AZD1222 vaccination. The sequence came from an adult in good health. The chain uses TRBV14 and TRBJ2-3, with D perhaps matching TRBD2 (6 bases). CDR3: CASSQRLGTDTQYF. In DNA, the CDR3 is TGTGCCAGCAGCCAGAGACTAGGCACAGATACGCAGTATTTT. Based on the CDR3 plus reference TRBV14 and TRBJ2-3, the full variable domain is EAGVTQFPSHSVIEKGQTVTLRCDPISGHDNLYWYRRVMGKEIKFLLHFVKESKQDESGMPNNRFLAERTGGTYSTLKVQPAELEDSGVYFCASSQRLGTDTQYFGPGTRLTVL.